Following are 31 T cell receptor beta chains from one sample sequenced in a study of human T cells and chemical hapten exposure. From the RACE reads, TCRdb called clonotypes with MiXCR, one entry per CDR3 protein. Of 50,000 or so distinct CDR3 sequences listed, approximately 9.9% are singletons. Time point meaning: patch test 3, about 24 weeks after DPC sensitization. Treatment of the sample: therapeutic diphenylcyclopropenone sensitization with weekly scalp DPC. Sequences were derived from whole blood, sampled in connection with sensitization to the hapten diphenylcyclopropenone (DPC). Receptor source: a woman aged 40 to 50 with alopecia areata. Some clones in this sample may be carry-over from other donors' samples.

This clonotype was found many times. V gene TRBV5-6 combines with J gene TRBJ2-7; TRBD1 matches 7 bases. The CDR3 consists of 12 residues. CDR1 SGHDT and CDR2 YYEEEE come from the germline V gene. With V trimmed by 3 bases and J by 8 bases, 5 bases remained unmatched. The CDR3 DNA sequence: TGTGCCAGCAGCTCACAGGGGTTGCAGCAGTACTTC. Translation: CASSSQGLQQYF.

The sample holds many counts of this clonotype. The CDR3 DNA is TGTGCAAGTCGCTTAAGGCCAGGACAAAGCTCCTACAATGAGCAGTTCTTC. This encodes CASRLRPGQSSYNEQFF. V usage is TRBV12-2 and J usage is TRBJ2-1; TRBD1 reflects the table's D call only, with no check against the DNA. TRBV12-2 has pseudogene status. This CDR3 contains 17 residues.

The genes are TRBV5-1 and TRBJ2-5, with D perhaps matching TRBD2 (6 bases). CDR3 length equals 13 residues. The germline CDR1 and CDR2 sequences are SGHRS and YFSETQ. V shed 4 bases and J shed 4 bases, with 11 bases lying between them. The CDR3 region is CASSVRGGETQYF. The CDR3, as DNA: TGCGCCAGCAGCGTAAGGGGAGGAGAGACCCAGTACTTC.

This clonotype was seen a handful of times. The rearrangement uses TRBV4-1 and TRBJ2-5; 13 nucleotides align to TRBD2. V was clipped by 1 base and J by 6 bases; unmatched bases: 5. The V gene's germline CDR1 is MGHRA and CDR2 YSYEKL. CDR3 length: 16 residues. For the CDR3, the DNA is TGCGCCAGCAGCCAAGGGACTAGCGGGGGCAAAAAGACCCAGTACTTC. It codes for CASSQGTSGGKKTQYF.

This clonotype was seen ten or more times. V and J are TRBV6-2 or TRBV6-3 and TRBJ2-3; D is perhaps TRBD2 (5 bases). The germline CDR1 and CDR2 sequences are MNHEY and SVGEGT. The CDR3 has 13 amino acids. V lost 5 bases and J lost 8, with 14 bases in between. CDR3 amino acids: CASSNGFAGTQYF. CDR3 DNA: TGTGCCAGCAGTAACGGGTTCGCGGGTACGCAGTATTTT.

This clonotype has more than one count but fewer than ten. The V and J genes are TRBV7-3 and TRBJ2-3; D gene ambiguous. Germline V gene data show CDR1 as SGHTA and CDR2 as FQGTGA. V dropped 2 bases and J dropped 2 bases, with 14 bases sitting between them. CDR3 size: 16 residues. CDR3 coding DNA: TGTGCCAGCAGCTTACTTTCTGGGATCTCCACAGATACGCAGTATTTT. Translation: CASSLLSGISTDTQYF.

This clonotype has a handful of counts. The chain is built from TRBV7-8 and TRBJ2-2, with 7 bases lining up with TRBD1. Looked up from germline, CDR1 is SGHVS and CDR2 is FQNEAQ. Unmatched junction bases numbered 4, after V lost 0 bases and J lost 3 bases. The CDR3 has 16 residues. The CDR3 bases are TGTGCCAGCAGCTTAGCCTCCAGGGGGTACACCGGGGAGCTGTTTTTT. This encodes CASSLASRGYTGELFF.

This chain's CDR3 is CASSAAQRGASNTGELFF. The CDR3, as DNA: TGTGCCAGCAGCGCTGCCCAGCGGGGGGCTTCGAACACCGGGGAGCTGTTTTTT. This rearrangement joins TRBV7-9 to TRBJ2-2; TRBD2 aligns across 9 bases. With 5 bases clipped from V and 0 bases from J, the junction kept 10 bases outside the gene matches. CDR1 SEHNR and CDR2 FQNEAQ come from the germline V gene (reference sequence). The CDR3 consists of 18 residues.

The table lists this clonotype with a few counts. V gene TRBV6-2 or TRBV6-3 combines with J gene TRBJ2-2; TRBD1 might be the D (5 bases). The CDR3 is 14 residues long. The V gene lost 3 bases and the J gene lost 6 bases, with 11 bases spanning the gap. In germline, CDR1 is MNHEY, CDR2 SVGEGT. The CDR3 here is CASSYYGHAGELFF. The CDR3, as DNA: TGTGCCAGCAGTTATTACGGACACGCCGGGGAGCTGTTTTTT.

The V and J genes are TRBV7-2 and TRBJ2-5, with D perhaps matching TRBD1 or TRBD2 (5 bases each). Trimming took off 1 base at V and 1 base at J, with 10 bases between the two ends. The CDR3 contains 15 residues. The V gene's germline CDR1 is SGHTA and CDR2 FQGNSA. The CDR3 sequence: CASSLGRGVQETQYF. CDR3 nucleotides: TGTGCCAGCAGCTTAGGTAGAGGGGTCCAAGAGACCCAGTACTTC. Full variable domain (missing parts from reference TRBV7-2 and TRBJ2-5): GAGVSQSPSNKVTEKGKDVELRCDPISGHTALYWYRQSLGQGLEFLIYFQGNSAPDKSGLPSDRFSAERTGGSVSTLTIQRTQQEDSAVYLCASSLGRGVQETQYFGPGTRLLVL.

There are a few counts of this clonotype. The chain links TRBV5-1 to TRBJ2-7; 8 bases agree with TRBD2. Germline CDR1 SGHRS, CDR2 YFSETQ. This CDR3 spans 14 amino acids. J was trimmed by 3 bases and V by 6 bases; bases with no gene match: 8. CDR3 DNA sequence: TGCGCCAGCAAACGGGGACTAGTTGACTACGAGCAGTACTTC. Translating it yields CASKRGLVDYEQYF.

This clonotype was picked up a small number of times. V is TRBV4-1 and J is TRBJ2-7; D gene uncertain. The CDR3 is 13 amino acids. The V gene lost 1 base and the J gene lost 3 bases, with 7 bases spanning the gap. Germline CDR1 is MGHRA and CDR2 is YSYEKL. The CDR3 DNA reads TGCGCCAGCAGCCAAGTATCAGACTACGAGCAGTACTTC. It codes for CASSQVSDYEQYF.

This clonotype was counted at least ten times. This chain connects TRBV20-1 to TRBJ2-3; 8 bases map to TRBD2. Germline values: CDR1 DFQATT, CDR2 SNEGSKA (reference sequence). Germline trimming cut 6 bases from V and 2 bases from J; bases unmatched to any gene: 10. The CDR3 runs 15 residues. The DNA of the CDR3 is TGCAGTGCAGGAACGGCGGGGGGCTACACAGATACGCAGTATTTT. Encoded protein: CSAGTAGGYTDTQYF.

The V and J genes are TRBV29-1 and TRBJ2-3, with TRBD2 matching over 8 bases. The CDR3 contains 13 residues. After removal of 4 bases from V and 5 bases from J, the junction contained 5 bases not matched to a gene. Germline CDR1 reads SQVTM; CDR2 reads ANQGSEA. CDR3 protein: CSVVGGALDTQYF. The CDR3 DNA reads TGCAGCGTTGTCGGGGGGGCCTTAGATACGCAGTATTTT.

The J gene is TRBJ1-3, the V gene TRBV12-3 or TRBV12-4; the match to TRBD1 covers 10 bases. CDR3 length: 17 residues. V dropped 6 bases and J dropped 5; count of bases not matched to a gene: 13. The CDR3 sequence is CASRRAGTGATRNTIYF. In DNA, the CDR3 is TGTGCCAGCAGGCGAGCCGGGACAGGGGCCACCCGAAACACCATATATTTT.

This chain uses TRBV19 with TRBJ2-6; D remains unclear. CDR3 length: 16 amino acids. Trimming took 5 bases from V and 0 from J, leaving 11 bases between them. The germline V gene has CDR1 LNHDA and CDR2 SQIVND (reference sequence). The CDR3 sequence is CASSPLLSSGANVLTF. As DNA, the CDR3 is TGTGCCAGTAGTCCTCTTTTAAGCTCTGGGGCCAACGTCCTGACTTTC.

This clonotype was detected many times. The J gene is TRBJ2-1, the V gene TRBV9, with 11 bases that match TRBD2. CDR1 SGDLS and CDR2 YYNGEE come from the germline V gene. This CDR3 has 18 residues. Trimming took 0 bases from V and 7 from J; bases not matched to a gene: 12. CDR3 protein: CASSVATAGSGGANEQFF. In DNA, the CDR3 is TGTGCCAGCAGCGTAGCTACGGCCGGTAGCGGGGGGGCTAATGAGCAGTTCTTC.

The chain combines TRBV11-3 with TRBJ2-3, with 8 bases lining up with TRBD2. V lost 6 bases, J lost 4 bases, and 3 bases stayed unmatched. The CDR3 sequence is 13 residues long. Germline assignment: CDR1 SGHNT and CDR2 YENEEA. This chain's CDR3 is CASSSGEADTQYF. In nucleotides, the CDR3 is TGTGCCAGCAGTAGCGGGGAGGCAGATACGCAGTATTTT.

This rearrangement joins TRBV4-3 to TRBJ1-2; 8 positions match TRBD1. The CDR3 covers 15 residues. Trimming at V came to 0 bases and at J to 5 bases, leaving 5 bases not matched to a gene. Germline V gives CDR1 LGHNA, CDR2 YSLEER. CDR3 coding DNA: TGCGCCAGCAGCCAAGAATTGCAGGGGGCGTATGGCTACACCTTC. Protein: CASSQELQGAYGYTF.

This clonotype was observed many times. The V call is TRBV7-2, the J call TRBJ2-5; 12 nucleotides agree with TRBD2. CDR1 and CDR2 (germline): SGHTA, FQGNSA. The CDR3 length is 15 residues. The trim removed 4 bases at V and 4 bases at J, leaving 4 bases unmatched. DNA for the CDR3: TGTGCCAGCAGCTCACTAGCGGGAGGCGGAGAGACCCAGTACTTC. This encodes CASSSLAGGGETQYF. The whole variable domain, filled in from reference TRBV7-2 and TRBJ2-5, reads GAGVSQSPSNKVTEKGKDVELRCDPISGHTALYWYRQSLGQGLEFLIYFQGNSAPDKSGLPSDRFSAERTGGSVSTLTIQRTQQEDSAVYLCASSSLAGGGETQYFGPGTRLLVL.

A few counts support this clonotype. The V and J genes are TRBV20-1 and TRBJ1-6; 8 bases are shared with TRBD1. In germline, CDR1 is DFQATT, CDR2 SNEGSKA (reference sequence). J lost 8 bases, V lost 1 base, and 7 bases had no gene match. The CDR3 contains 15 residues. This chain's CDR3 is CSARGQGARDSPLHF. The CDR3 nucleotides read TGCAGTGCTAGAGGTCAGGGGGCGCGAGATTCACCCCTCCACTTT.

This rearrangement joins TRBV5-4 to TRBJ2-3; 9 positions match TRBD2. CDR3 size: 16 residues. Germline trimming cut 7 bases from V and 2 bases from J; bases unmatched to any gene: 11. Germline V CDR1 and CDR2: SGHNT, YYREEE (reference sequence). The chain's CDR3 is CASGPYSGGTTDTQYF. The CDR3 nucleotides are TGTGCCAGCGGGCCCTATAGCGGGGGAACCACAGATACGCAGTATTTT.

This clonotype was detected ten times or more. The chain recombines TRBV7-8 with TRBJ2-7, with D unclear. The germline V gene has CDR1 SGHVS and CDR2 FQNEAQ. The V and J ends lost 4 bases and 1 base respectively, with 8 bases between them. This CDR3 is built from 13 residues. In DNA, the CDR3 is TGTGCCAGCAGCTCCGGGCCTTCCTACGAGCAGTACTTC. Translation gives CASSSGPSYEQYF.

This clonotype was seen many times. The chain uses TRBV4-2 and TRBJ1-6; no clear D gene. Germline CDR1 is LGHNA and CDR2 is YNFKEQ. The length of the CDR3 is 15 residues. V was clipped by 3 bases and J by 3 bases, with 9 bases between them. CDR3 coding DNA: TGTGCCAGCAGCCAGGGCGAGGGCTATAATTCACCCCTCCACTTT. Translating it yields CASSQGEGYNSPLHF.

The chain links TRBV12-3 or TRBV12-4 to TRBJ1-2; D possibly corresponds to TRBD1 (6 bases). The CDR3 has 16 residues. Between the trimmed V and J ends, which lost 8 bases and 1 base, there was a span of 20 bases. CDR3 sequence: CASGSTKGGLNYGYTF. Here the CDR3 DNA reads TGTGCCAGCGGATCAACCAAGGGGGGACTTAACTATGGCTACACCTTC.

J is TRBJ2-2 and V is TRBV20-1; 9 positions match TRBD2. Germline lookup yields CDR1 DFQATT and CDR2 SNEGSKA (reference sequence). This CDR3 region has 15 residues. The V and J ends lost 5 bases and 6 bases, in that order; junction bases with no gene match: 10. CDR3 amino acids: CSAHHSLAGSGELFF. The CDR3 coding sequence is TGCAGTGCTCACCATTCCCTAGCGGGGTCCGGGGAGCTGTTTTTT.

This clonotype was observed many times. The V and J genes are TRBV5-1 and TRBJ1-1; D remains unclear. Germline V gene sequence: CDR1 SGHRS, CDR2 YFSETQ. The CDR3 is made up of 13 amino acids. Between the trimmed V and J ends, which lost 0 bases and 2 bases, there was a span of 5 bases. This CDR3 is CASSLGRNTEAFF. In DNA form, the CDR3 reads TGCGCCAGCAGCTTGGGACGAAACACTGAAGCTTTCTTT.

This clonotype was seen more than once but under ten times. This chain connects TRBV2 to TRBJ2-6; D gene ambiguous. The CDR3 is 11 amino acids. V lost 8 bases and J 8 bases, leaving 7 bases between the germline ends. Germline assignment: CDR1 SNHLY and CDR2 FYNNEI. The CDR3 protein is CASRATNVLTF. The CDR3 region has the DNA TGTGCCAGCCGGGCGACCAACGTCCTGACTTTC.

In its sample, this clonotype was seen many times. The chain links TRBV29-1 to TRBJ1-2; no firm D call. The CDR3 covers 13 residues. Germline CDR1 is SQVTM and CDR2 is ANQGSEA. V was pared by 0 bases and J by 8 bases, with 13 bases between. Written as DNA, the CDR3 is TGCAGCGTTGAAGATAGGGTAGTCGGGGGCTACACCTTC. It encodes CSVEDRVVGGYTF.

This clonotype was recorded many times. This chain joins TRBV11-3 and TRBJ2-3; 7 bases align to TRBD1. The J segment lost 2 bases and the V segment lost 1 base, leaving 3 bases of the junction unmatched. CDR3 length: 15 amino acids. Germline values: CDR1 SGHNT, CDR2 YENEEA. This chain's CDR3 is CASSLGTGPTDTQYF. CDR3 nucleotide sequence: TGTGCCAGCAGCTTAGGGACAGGCCCCACAGATACGCAGTATTTT.

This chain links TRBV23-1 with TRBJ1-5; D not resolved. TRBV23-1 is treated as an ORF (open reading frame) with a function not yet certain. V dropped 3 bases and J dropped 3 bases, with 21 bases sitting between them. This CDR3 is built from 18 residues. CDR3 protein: CASSQTLIPVMDNQPQHF. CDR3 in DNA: TGCGCCAGCAGTCAGACCCTGATCCCAGTCATGGACAATCAGCCCCAGCATTTT.